A selection of T cell receptor beta chains follows, all from one sample in a study of CD8 T cells in ankylosing spondylitis. In TCRdb, the 5' RACE reads were re-called with MiXCR into one record per CDR3 protein. This table holds about 450,000 distinct CDR3 sequences, 20% to 30% found once. The sample consisted of blood, either unsorted or a sorted T cell fraction (not recorded which). These receptors came from a male donor with ankylosing spondylitis. The CDR3 runs from the conserved cysteine through the conserved F or W. Fields, in order: V gene, J gene, CDR3 protein.

v_call: TRBV5-6
j_call: TRBJ2-3
cdr3_aa: CASSSPVRGHNTDTQYF

v_call: TRBV20-1
j_call: TRBJ2-3
cdr3_aa: CSAMLNTDTQYF

v_call: TRBV11-2
j_call: TRBJ2-2
cdr3_aa: CASSLFWLDGELFF

v_call: TRBV6-1
j_call: TRBJ2-3
cdr3_aa: CASSRDSYTDTQYF

v_call: TRBV4-2
j_call: TRBJ1-2
cdr3_aa: CASSQEAGASGYTF

v_call: TRBV12-3/TRBV12-4
j_call: TRBJ2-5
cdr3_aa: CASSRTSGRVRETQYF

v_call: TRBV28
j_call: TRBJ2-3
cdr3_aa: CASGGRGMRSHSTDTQYF

v_call: TRBV2
j_call: TRBJ1-2
cdr3_aa: CASRWTGSHGYTF

v_call: TRBV5-1
j_call: TRBJ1-3
cdr3_aa: CASSEGQVSGNTIYF

v_call: TRBV7-2
j_call: TRBJ2-2
cdr3_aa: CASSLELAGTGELFF

v_call: TRBV7-2
j_call: TRBJ1-4
cdr3_aa: CASNLDRGSKLFF

v_call: TRBV6-1
j_call: TRBJ1-1
cdr3_aa: CASSVRSSNTEAFF

v_call: TRBV12-3/TRBV12-4
j_call: TRBJ1-2
cdr3_aa: CASSFLGTGYTF

v_call: TRBV7-2
j_call: TRBJ1-2
cdr3_aa: CASSLNRRDYGYTF

v_call: TRBV29-1
j_call: TRBJ2-1
cdr3_aa: CSSSRASGSGEQFF

v_call: TRBV20-1
j_call: TRBJ2-3
cdr3_aa: CSALPGLEYTDTQYF

v_call: TRBV24-1
j_call: TRBJ1-4
cdr3_aa: CATSAQGDNEKLFF

v_call: TRBV10-3
j_call: TRBJ1-2
cdr3_aa: CAISAPDRTNYGYTF